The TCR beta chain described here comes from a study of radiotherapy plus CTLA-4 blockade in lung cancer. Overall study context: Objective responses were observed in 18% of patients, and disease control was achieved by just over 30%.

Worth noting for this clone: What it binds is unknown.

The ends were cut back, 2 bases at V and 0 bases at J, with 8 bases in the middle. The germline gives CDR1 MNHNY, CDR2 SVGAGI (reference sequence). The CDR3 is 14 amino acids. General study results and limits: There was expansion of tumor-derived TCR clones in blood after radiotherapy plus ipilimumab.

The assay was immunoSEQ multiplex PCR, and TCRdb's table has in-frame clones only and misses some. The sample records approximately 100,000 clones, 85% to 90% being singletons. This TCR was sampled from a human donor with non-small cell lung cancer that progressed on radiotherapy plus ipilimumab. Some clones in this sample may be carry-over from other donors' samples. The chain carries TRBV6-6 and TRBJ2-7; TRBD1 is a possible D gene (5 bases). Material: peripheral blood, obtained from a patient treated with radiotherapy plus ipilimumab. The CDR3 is CASSYGDSSYEQYF. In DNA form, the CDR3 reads TGTGCCAGCAGTTACGGAGACAGCTCCTACGAGCAGTACTTC.